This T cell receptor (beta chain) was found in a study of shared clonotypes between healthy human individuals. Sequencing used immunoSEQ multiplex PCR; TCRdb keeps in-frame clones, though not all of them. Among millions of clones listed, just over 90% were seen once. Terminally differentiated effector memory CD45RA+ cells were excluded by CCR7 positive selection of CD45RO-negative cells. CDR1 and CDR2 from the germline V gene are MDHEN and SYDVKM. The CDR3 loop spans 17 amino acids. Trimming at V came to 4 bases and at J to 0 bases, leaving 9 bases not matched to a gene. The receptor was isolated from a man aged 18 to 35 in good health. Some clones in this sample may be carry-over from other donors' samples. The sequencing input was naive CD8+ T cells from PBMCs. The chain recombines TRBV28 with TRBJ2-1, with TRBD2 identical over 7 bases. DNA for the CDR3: TGTGCCAGCAGTTCCGGGGTAGCGGGCTACTCCTACAATGAGCAGTTCTTC. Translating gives CASSSGVAGYSYNEQFF.